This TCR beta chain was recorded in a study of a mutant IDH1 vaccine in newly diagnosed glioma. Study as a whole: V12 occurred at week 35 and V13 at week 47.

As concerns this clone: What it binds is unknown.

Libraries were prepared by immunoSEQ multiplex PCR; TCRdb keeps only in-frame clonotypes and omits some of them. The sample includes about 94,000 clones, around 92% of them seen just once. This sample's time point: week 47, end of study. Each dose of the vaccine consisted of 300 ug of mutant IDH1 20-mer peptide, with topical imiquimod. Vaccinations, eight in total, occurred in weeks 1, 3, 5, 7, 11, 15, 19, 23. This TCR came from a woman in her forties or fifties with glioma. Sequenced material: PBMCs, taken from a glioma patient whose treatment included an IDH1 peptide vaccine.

CDR3 sequence reads: CASRSTANYGYTF. Written as DNA, the CDR3 is TGTGCCAGCAGGTCAACGGCTAACTATGGCTACACCTTC. The chain employs TRBV6-5 and TRBJ1-2; D not certain. The CDR3 is made up of 13 amino acids. Germline-derived CDR1 and CDR2 are MNHEY and SVGAGI. The V end lost 6 bases, the J end lost 0 bases, and 8 bases lay between the germline ends.